Listed here is a single T cell receptor beta chain. Produced via immunoSEQ multiplex PCR; TCRdb's table is partial and in-frame only. The table records roughly 38,000 clones, roughly 90% of them present only once. Germline V gene data show CDR1 as SEHNR and CDR2 as FQNEAQ (reference sequence). V lost 0 bases to trimming and J lost 9 bases, with 12 bases between them. This CDR3 is built from 14 residues. The sample originates from a study of T cell changes during pregnancy in multiple sclerosis. The input for sequencing was peripheral blood, taken in the third trimester of pregnancy. This clonotype originated in a female donor in good health, enrolled as a control in a pregnancy study. The chain combines TRBV7-9 with TRBJ2-1, with a weak D call TRBD2 (6 bases). The CDR3 region is CASSLAPAGGEQFF. In nucleotides, the CDR3 is TGTGCCAGCAGCTTAGCTCCAGCGGGCGGTGAGCAGTTCTTC.